This T cell receptor (beta chain) was profiled in a study of blood T cell repertoires in COVID-19. Looking at the study overall: Material from acute and convalescent COVID-19 was sourced from the United States, Italy and Spain. PBMCs, B-cell-depleted T cells, or T cells provided the cDNA or gDNA that made up the material.

Authors' processing steps: The authors estimated nucleated cell counts from reference gene primer amplification. Produced via immunoSEQ multiplex PCR; TCRdb's table is partial and in-frame only. The DNA gave D and trimming, while V, J and clone size come from that table. The sample yields 60,000 to 75,000 clones, roughly 80% seen once. This CDR3 is built from 15 residues. CDR1 and CDR2 (germline): MNHEY, SMNVEV (reference sequence). V lost 6 bases to trimming and J lost 4 bases; unmatched junction nucleotides: 7. The chain is built from TRBV27 and TRBJ1-3; 9 bases align to TRBD1. The specimen was peripheral blood. This TCR was sampled from a human donor in a cohort sampled during active COVID-19. The CDR3 is CASRQQGADGNTIYF. DNA of the CDR3: TGTGCCAGCAGGCAACAGGGGGCGGACGGAAACACCATATATTTT.